This T cell receptor (beta chain) was captured in a study of T cell responses to AZD1222 COVID-19 vaccine. To note about this clone: What it binds is not known.

The table came from immunoSEQ multiplex PCR; TCRdb's copy has only in-frame clones and leaves some out. The sample holds 150,000 to 200,000 clones, 80% to 95% seen once. There are 16 residues in the CDR3. V lost 4 bases and J 4 bases, leaving 19 bases between the germline ends. Study findings and constraints: Repertoires were sampled only after the peak T cell response. White British donors predominated, females outnumbered males, and clonal diversity was possibly underestimated.

The chain uses TRBV23-1 and TRBJ1-1; a possible D gene is TRBD1 (5 bases). TRBV23-1 is an open reading frame whose function is uncertain. Specimen: peripheral blood, collected 28 days after the second AZD1222 dose. The clonotype comes from an adult who received the AZD1222 COVID-19 vaccine. CDR3 DNA: TGCGCCAGCAGTCCCAACCTCGGGGACCGCGGCACTGAAGCTTTCTTT. Amino acids: CASSPNLGDRGTEAFF.